The 23 T cell receptor beta chains below were found in one sample sequenced in a study of brain T cells in children with intractable seizures. Only cases whose brain tissue showed the highest T cell transcript signatures were sequenced. Sequencing was performed with immunoSEQ multiplex PCR; in TCRdb, only in-frame clones are kept and a portion is missing. The sample yields 7,500 to 10,000 clones, approximately 69% seen once. The source material was resected brain tissue, sampled at surgery. These receptors were obtained from a girl aged 2 to 9 with tuberous sclerosis and intractable seizures.

This clone is classed as medium-sized (0.01 to 0.1%). The gene calls are TRBV6-1 and TRBJ1-3, with 7 nucleotides matching TRBD1. The CDR3 length is 16 residues. Germline V lookup: CDR1 MNHNS, CDR2 SASEGT. V shed 4 bases, J shed 1 base, and the junction held 7 bases outside the gene matches. The CDR3 sequence is CASSVQGVRSGNTIYF. As DNA, the CDR3 is TGTGCCAGCAGTGTCCAGGGGGTCAGGTCTGGAAACACCATATATTTT.

This sequence joins TRBV5-1 and TRBJ2-7; no definite D call. The CDR3 has 13 amino acids. The germline gives CDR1 SGHRS, CDR2 YFSETQ. Trimming shortened V by 4 bases and J by 2 bases, and 10 bases separated the two germline ends. The CDR3 DNA is TGCGCCAGCAGCAGGAGCCGCGCCTACGAGCAGTACGTC. Translating it yields CASSRSRAYEQYV.

The CDR3 coding sequence is TGTGCCAGCAGACAGGACAGCTATGGCTACACCTTC. It yields the protein CASRQDSYGYTF. The V call is TRBV5-4, the J call TRBJ1-2; possibly TRBD1 for D (6 bases). The CDR3 sequence is 12 residues long. The germline gives CDR1 SGHNT, CDR2 YYREEE (reference sequence). V dropped 5 bases and J dropped 4 bases, with 9 bases sitting between them.

This clone was observed once. The chain combines TRBV6-5 with TRBJ2-7; D might be TRBD2 (7 bases). The V gene's germline CDR1 is MNHEY and CDR2 SVGAGI. The CDR3 has 14 amino acids. The V gene lost 2 bases and the J gene lost 6 bases, with 14 bases spanning the gap. CDR3 bases: TGTGCCAGCAGTTACGGGAGGGGGGTTGGCGAGCAGTACGTC. It is translated as CASSYGRGVGEQYV.

J is TRBJ1-5 and V is TRBV19, with unresolved D. Germline CDR1 is LNHDA and CDR2 is SQIVND (reference sequence). The CDR3 is 13 amino acids. V was cut by 0 bases and J by 6 bases, with 6 bases left in between. The CDR3 DNA reads TGTGCCAGTAGTATAGATCAGTCTCAGCCCCAGCATTTT. Its translation: CASSIDQSQPQHF.

This chain links TRBV11-2 with TRBJ2-5, with 7 bases aligning to TRBD2. Per the germline V gene, CDR1 is SGHAT and CDR2 is FQNNGV. V trimming: 5 bases; J trimming: 3 bases; junction bases outside the gene matches: 9. The CDR3 runs to 15 residues. The CDR3 nucleotides read TGTGCCAGCAGCCCCCGACGGGGGGTAAAAGAGACCCAGTACTTC. Translated: CASSPRRGVKETQYF.

The genes are TRBV10-3 and TRBJ2-5; possible D gene TRBD2, 6 bases. This CDR3 is 11 amino acids long. Per germline, CDR1 ENHRY and CDR2 SYGVKD. CDR3 sequence (DNA): TGTGCGGGCGGGAACCAAGAGACCCAGTACTTC. As protein: CAGGNQETQYF.

The chain is built from TRBV28 and TRBJ1-2, with 11 bases aligning to TRBD1. With V trimmed by 6 bases and J by 8 bases, 8 bases remained unmatched. CDR3 size: 14 residues. Germline CDR1 is MDHEN and CDR2 is SYDVKM. CDR3 sequence (DNA): TGTGCCAGCAGCGGGACAGGGGGGGTGTGGGGCTACACCTTC. This translates into CASSGTGGVWGYTF.

Within the sample, this clone is medium-sized. The chain combines TRBV6-1 with TRBJ1-2, with TRBD1 as a possible D gene (6 bases). This CDR3 spans 14 amino acids. Germline loops: CDR1 MNHNS, CDR2 SASEGT. V lost 2 bases and J lost 4, with 11 bases in between. The CDR3 coding sequence is TGTGCCAGCAGTGAATTTTCGGGGGCCTATGGCTACACCTTC. It encodes CASSEFSGAYGYTF.

The rearrangement joins TRBV6-4 to TRBJ2-3; D perhaps matches TRBD1 (5 bases). CDR1 MRHNA and CDR2 SNTAGT come from the germline V gene. This CDR3 is 13 amino acids long. The V gene lost 8 bases and the J gene lost 0 bases, with 9 bases spanning the gap. The CDR3 is CASAGSSTDTQYF. In DNA, the CDR3 is TGTGCCAGCGCAGGGTCTAGCACAGATACGCAGTATTTT.

V gene TRBV30 combines with J gene TRBJ1-5, with D perhaps matching TRBD1 (5 bases). Trimming shortened V by 2 bases and J by 2 bases, and 10 bases separated the two germline ends. Germline V gives CDR1 GTSNPN, CDR2 SVGIG (reference sequence). This CDR3 is built from 14 residues. Here the CDR3 reads CAWSSGRGNQPQHF. The CDR3 DNA reads as TGTGCCTGGAGTTCGGGCAGGGGCAATCAGCCCCAGCATTTT.

The chain is built from TRBV6-4 and TRBJ2-7; the D is unclear. V shed 7 bases and J shed 3 bases, with 19 bases lying between them. CDR1 is MRHNA and CDR2 is SNTAGT in the germline V gene. The length of the CDR3 is 15 residues. In nucleotides, the CDR3 is TGTGCCAGCAAGGTTAACACCTCACGCGGCTACGAGCAGTACTTC. This encodes CASKVNTSRGYEQYF.

In its sample, this clone was seen a few times. The V and J genes are TRBV3-1 (or the pseudogene TRBV3-2) and TRBJ2-7, with 7 bases identical to TRBD2. Germline CDR1 reads LGHDT; CDR2 reads YNNKEL (reference sequence). The J segment lost 3 bases and the V segment lost 0 bases, leaving 11 bases of the junction unmatched. The CDR3 totals 17 residues. The CDR3 region has the DNA TGTGCCAGCAGCCAAGATGATTGGCTAGCGGTGAACTACGAGCAGTACTTC. This sequence encodes CASSQDDWLAVNYEQYF.

The rearrangement joins TRBV20-1 to TRBJ2-5; perhaps TRBD2 as D (6 bases). This CDR3 comprises 14 residues. The ends were cut back, 3 bases at V and 5 bases at J, with 16 bases in the middle. Germline V gives CDR1 DFQATT, CDR2 SNEGSKA (reference sequence). Written as DNA, the CDR3 is TGCAGTGCTAGTCGGAGGGCATCCAAGGAGACCCAGTACTTC. Translated: CSASRRASKETQYF.

This clone has just a few counts. This chain joins TRBV5-1 and TRBJ1-1, with 8 positions matching TRBD1. In germline, CDR1 is SGHRS, CDR2 YFSETQ. V was pared by 4 bases and J by 1 base, with 6 bases of the junction left unmatched. This CDR3 comprises 15 residues. This CDR3 reads CASSPTGTGNTEAFF. Written as DNA, the CDR3 is TGCGCCAGCAGCCCCACTGGGACAGGGAACACTGAAGCTTTCTTT.

The chain uses TRBV4-2 and TRBJ1-1, with TRBD1 identical over 8 bases. Germline loops: CDR1 LGHNA, CDR2 YNFKEQ. The ends lost 4 bases at V and 1 base at J; junction bases unmatched: 2. The CDR3 totals 14 residues. CDR3 in amino acids: CASSRGQENTEAFF. The CDR3 region has the DNA TGTGCCAGCAGCCGGGGACAGGAGAACACTGAAGCTTTCTTT.

This clone was seen only a few times. This chain links TRBV24-1 with TRBJ1-3; TRBD1 might be the D (6 bases). CDR1 and CDR2 (germline): KGHDR, SFDVKD. The CDR3 is made up of 17 amino acids. V lost 5 bases, J lost 4 bases, and 20 bases lay in between. The CDR3 sequence is CATSVLEYRAKGNTIYF. CDR3 sequence (DNA): TGTGCCACCAGTGTCCTAGAGTACAGGGCGAAAGGAAACACCATATATTTT.

The rearrangement uses TRBV14 and TRBJ2-1; D gene unclear. Germline assignment: CDR1 SGHDN and CDR2 FVKESK. The V end was cut by 1 base, the J end by 4 bases, with 5 bases between. This CDR3 region has 13 residues. CDR3 nucleotide sequence: TGTGCCAGCAGCCAAGGAATTTACAATGAGCAGTTCTTC. Protein product: CASSQGIYNEQFF.

J is TRBJ2-2 and V is TRBV27; the D gene is possibly TRBD1 (6 bases). Germline values: CDR1 MNHEY, CDR2 SMNVEV (reference sequence). V lost 6 bases to trimming and J lost 6 bases, with 17 bases between them. CDR3 length: 15 amino acids. The CDR3 protein is CASRFTGYDPGELFF. The CDR3 bases are TGTGCCAGCAGGTTTACAGGGTATGATCCCGGGGAGCTGTTTTTT.

The V and J genes are TRBV25-1 and TRBJ1-2; D is undetermined. With 1 base removed from V and 4 bases from J, the gap between germline ends came to 7 bases. CDR1 and CDR2 from the germline V gene are MGHDK and SYGVNS. This CDR3 contains 13 residues. As DNA, the CDR3 is TGTGCCAGCAGTGAATTAGCATTCTATGGCTACACCTTC. This gives the protein CASSELAFYGYTF.

The V call is TRBV13, the J call TRBJ1-3, with a weak D call TRBD1 (5 bases). Trimming took 4 bases from V and 0 from J, leaving 13 bases between them. Per germline, CDR1 PRHDT and CDR2 FYEKMQ (reference sequence). The CDR3 spans 16 residues. In DNA form, the CDR3 reads TGTGCCAGCAGCTCAGGGCAGGGCTTCTCTGGAAACACCATATATTTT. Translating gives CASSSGQGFSGNTIYF.

The chain couples TRBV5-6 to TRBJ2-3, with 8 bases identical to TRBD2. The CDR3 has 17 residues. Germline V CDR1 and CDR2: SGHDT, YYEEEE. V dropped 2 bases and J dropped 4; count of bases not matched to a gene: 12. CDR3 in amino acids: CASSLTTGTRGADTQYF. For the CDR3, the DNA is TGTGCCAGCAGCTTAACAACCGGGACTAGGGGCGCAGATACGCAGTATTTT.

This chain links TRBV5-5 with TRBJ2-2; 11 bases match TRBD1. CDR3 size: 16 residues. CDR1 SGHKS and CDR2 YYEKEE come from the germline V gene (reference sequence). V shed 0 bases and J 6 bases; nucleotides not matched to a gene: 4. The chain's CDR3 is CASSLEDRGHSGELFF. The CDR3 DNA sequence: TGTGCCAGCAGCTTGGAGGACAGGGGGCATTCCGGGGAGCTGTTTTTT. The full variable domain, rest sourced from reference TRBV5-5 and TRBJ2-2, is DAGVTQSPTHLIKTRGQQVTLRCSPISGHKSVSWYQQVLGQGPQFIFQYYEKEERGRGNFPDRFSARQFPNYSSELNVNALLLGDSALYLCASSLEDRGHSGELFFGEGSRLTVL.